The T cell receptor beta chain described here comes from a study of blood T cell repertoires in COVID-19 (dated by TCRdb to about 2020). About the full investigation: Collaborator samples came from the United States, Italy and Spain and covered acute and convalescent phases of COVID-19. The material from the prospective study consisted of cDNA or gDNA derived from T cells, B-cell-depleted T cells, or PBMCs. The dataset comprised deeply sampled blood TCRbeta repertoires from subjects exposed to, actively infected with, or recovered from COVID-19. A freely available public database, intended as a resource for researchers studying the immune response to SARS-CoV-2, is where the repertoires were released. The samples were drawn from two sources: the first 160 participants of the ongoing ImmuneRACE study, and 950 to 1,500 subjects contributed by 6 global collaborators. A de-identified subject ID, COVID-19 status, age in years and sex were almost always included in the sample metadata. Where available, HLA class I and class II types were taken from metadata supplied by the sample provider and were not determined by assay-based typing. Study-wide conclusions, independent of this receptor: The quantity of clinical and demographic metadata differed by source and by participant and was supplied without curation.

With regard to this clone: Its binding antigen is unknown. The sample holds no much larger clone one base away, and base qualities are not on file.

From a lookup of the germline V gene, CDR1 and CDR2 are SNHLY and FYNNEI. From its cysteine to its phenylalanine, the CDR3 spans 16 amino acids. Just CDR3 DNA is preserved here, 48 bases in frame from base 1. V lost 4 bases and J lost 7 bases; the stretch between them is 20 bases long. One collaborating source in Seattle enrolled patients during active infection and followed them longitudinally through the course of disease. Each collaborating institution followed its own protocols to collect whole blood in K2EDTA tubes. For TCRbeta analysis, collaborators shipped samples in one of three forms: frozen whole blood, isolated PBMCs, or DNA extracted from either of those sample types. TCRbeta CDR3 regions were amplified from genomic DNA using the immunoSEQ Assay, a bias-controlled multiplex PCR. Per the authors' processing: Within the assay, amplification of reference gene primers was used to estimate how many nucleated cells each sample contained. To quantify the absolute abundance of each unique TCRbeta CDR3 rearrangement, sequence reads were collapsed and filtered. For each sample, productive Simpson clonality was calculated as the square root of Simpson's diversity index across productive rearrangements. TCRdb holds this immuneACCESS table with in-frame rearrangements only. Some clones are missing; in checked studies, unresolved V genes explain under half, and the rest has no known cause. D and trimming come from the DNA, and the V and J calls and clone size come from that table. The sample table shows fewer than 80,000 clones, and under 85% are seen once. The top ten hold 10% to 15% of the sample.

This sequence originates from a man aged 50-60 years with COVID-19, enrolled during active disease. In this chain, TRBV2 is recombined with TRBJ1-5, and TRBD1 may be the D gene, going by 6 matching bases. Sequenced: peripheral blood. The CDR3 sequence is CASSGGLPQPGQPQHF. The DNA sequence reads TGTGCCAGCAGTGGGGGGCTGCCTCAGCCGGGGCAGCCCCAGCATTTT.